This T cell receptor (beta chain) was documented in a study of a mutant IDH1 vaccine in newly diagnosed glioma. About the research overall: Patients began vaccination 4-6 weeks after radiotherapy alone, or with temozolomide cycles. Treated patients comprised 62.5% males and around 40% females, mean age roughly 43 years. Antecedent treatment encompassed radiotherapy, temozolomide, or their combination; the majority received both.

As for time point: week 47, end of study. Every single dose of the vaccine, 300 ug of mutant IDH1 20-mer peptide, came with topical imiquimod. Each patient was administered eight vaccinations, scheduled in weeks 1, 3, 5, 7, 11, 15, 19 and 23. The germline V gene encodes CDR1 SGHDT and CDR2 YYEEEE. Trimming stripped 0 bases from V and 6 bases from J, with 18 bases between. The CDR3 totals 16 residues. The repertoire was sequenced with immunoSEQ multiplex PCR; TCRdb's copy has only in-frame clones and lacks some. This sample has tens of thousands of clones; roughly 87% occur once, and the top ten carry 3.8%. A note on this clone: The antigen is unknown.

The specimen comprised PBMCs, sampled from a glioma patient whose treatment included an IDH1 peptide vaccine. The chain combines TRBV5-6 with TRBJ1-1; TRBD1 is a possible D gene (6 bases). The source is a young man with glioma. Written as DNA, the CDR3 is TGTGCCAGCAGCTTGGTAGGAACAGGCGAGGGGGCTGAAGCTTTCTTT. It codes for CASSLVGTGEGAEAFF.